The 25 T cell receptor beta chains listed next were all sequenced from one sample in a study of a mutant IDH1 vaccine in newly diagnosed glioma. Time point defined: week 35, safety follow-up. In every dose of vaccine, 300 ug of mutant IDH1 20-mer peptide was given alongside topical imiquimod. The table came from immunoSEQ multiplex PCR; TCRdb's copy has only in-frame clones and leaves some out. The table has roughly 40,000 clones, roughly 84% seen once; the top ten hold 4% to 5.5%. These receptors have no identified antigens. The sequencing here drew on PBMCs, taken from a glioma patient whose treatment included an IDH1 peptide vaccine. Receptors originate from a woman aged 45-65 years with glioma.

The chain couples TRBV5-4 to TRBJ1-2, with 7 positions matching TRBD1. The CDR3 has 15 residues. Looked up from germline, CDR1 is SGHNT and CDR2 is YYREEE (reference sequence). V lost 3 bases, J lost 8 bases, and 13 bases stayed unmatched. CDR3 protein: CASSSPDRVVRGYTF. CDR3 nucleotide sequence: TGTGCCAGCAGCTCGCCAGACAGGGTCGTTCGGGGCTACACCTTC.

The chain uses TRBV19 and TRBJ1-6; D not resolved. CDR3 length equals 15 residues. Looked up from germline, CDR1 is LNHDA and CDR2 is SQIVND (reference sequence). V was cut by 5 bases and J by 6 bases, with 14 bases left in between. CDR3 amino acids: CASSLKGRINSPLHF. CDR3 sequence (DNA): TGTGCCAGTAGTTTGAAAGGGCGGATTAATTCACCCCTCCACTTT.

V is TRBV5-6 and J is TRBJ1-1; 7 nucleotides agree with TRBD1. Germline CDR1 SGHDT, CDR2 YYEEEE. CDR3 length equals 14 residues. Unmatched junction bases numbered 3, after V lost 0 bases and J lost 4 bases. CDR3 coding DNA: TGTGCCAGCAGCTTGGGACAGGGTAGCACTGAAGCTTTCTTT. This codes for CASSLGQGSTEAFF.

The rearrangement links TRBV19 to TRBJ2-7, with TRBD2 as a possible D gene (5 bases). Germline values: CDR1 LNHDA, CDR2 SQIVND (reference sequence). V was clipped by 8 bases and J by 2 bases, with 16 bases between them. This CDR3 has 14 residues. This CDR3 is CASRRSAGPYEQYF. The DNA of the CDR3 is TGTGCCAGTCGTCGGTCGGCGGGCCCCTACGAGCAGTACTTC.

The chain has TRBV19 and TRBJ1-1; possible D gene TRBD1, 5 bases. The V end was cut by 9 bases, the J end by 0 bases, with 11 bases between. The CDR3 is made up of 13 amino acids. CDR1 and CDR2 (germline): LNHDA, SQIVND (reference sequence). Here the CDR3 reads CASRDGLNTEAFF. For the CDR3, the DNA is TGTGCCAGCCGGGACGGATTGAACACTGAAGCTTTCTTT.

The chain has TRBV6-1 and TRBJ2-5; TRBD1 or TRBD2 may be the D gene (5 bases each). Germline assignment: CDR1 MNHNS and CDR2 SASEGT. The CDR3 runs 14 residues. The V gene lost 1 base and the J gene lost 9 bases, with 15 bases spanning the gap. The CDR3 loop reads CASSEGAVRGAQYF. The CDR3 DNA sequence: TGTGCCAGCAGTGAAGGGGCGGTCCGAGGGGCCCAGTACTTC.

This rearrangement joins TRBV5-6 to TRBJ2-3; 14 bases align to TRBD2. The V segment lost 6 bases and the J segment 4 bases; nucleotides outside the gene matches: 16. Germline loops: CDR1 SGHDT, CDR2 YYEEEE. The length of the CDR3 is 19 residues. The CDR3 DNA follows: TGTGCCAGCACCTCGCGACTAGCGGGGGGGCTTATCCGTGCAGATACGCAGTATTTT. It is translated as CASTSRLAGGLIRADTQYF.

The chain carries TRBV5-1 and TRBJ2-7, with D possibly matching TRBD1 (6 bases). CDR1 and CDR2 (germline): SGHRS, YFSETQ. The CDR3 consists of 14 residues. V was trimmed by 6 bases and J by 5 bases, leaving 18 bases between them. CDR3 loop: CASTPSRGHDEQYF. The CDR3 DNA reads TGCGCCAGCACCCCTTCCCGGGGACACGACGAGCAGTACTTC.

The DNA for the CDR3 is TGTGCCTGGAGATGGGGGACTGAAGCTTTCTTT. It translates to CAWRWGTEAFF. This chain connects TRBV30 to TRBJ1-1; possible D gene TRBD1, 5 bases. V was cut by 3 bases and J by 5 bases, with 7 bases left in between. Germline CDR1 is GTSNPN and CDR2 is SVGIG (reference sequence). This CDR3 contains 11 residues.

The V call is TRBV29-1, the J call TRBJ1-2; the match to TRBD1 covers 7 bases. Germline CDR1 is SQVTM and CDR2 is ANQGSEA. The length of the CDR3 is 14 residues. Trimming took 5 bases from V and 1 from J; bases not matched to a gene: 7. The CDR3 DNA follows: TGCAGCGTTCAAGGGACAGCGGTTAACTATGGCTACACCTTC. It codes for CSVQGTAVNYGYTF.

The chain combines TRBV7-9 with TRBJ1-2; D call uncertain. In germline, CDR1 is SEHNR, CDR2 FQNEAQ (reference sequence). The CDR3 has 11 amino acids. V lost 4 bases and J 6 bases, leaving 6 bases between the germline ends. The CDR3 DNA follows: TGTGCCAGCAGCTCCTATCATGGCTACACCTTC. Translation gives CASSSYHGYTF. Variable domain in full (rest from reference TRBV7-9 and TRBJ1-2): DTGVSQNPRHKITKRGQNVTFRCDPISEHNRLYWYRQTLGQGPEFLTYFQNEAQLEKSRLLSDRFSAERPKGSFSTLEIQRTEQGDSAMYLCASSSYHGYTFGSGTRLTVV.

This rearrangement joins TRBV5-1 to TRBJ2-2; D remains unclear. The CDR3 totals 15 residues. V lost 0 bases to trimming and J lost 0 bases, with 6 bases between them. Germline V gives CDR1 SGHRS, CDR2 YFSETQ. The CDR3, as DNA: TGCGCCAGCAGCTTGGCGGTCTCGAACACCGGGGAGCTGTTTTTT. This codes for CASSLAVSNTGELFF.

This chain connects TRBV5-1 to TRBJ1-1; D may be TRBD1 (5 bases). From germline, CDR1 is SGHRS and CDR2 YFSETQ. The CDR3 runs to 12 residues. V was clipped by 3 bases and J by 5 bases, with 8 bases between them. The CDR3 DNA reads as TGCGCCAGCAGCTCCCCAGGGACTGAAGCTTTCTTT. As protein: CASSSPGTEAFF. Full variable domain (rest looked up from reference TRBV5-1 and TRBJ1-1): KAGVTQTPRYLIKTRGQQVTLSCSPISGHRSVSWYQQTPGQGLQFLFEYFSETQRNKGNFPGRFSGRQFSNSRSEMNVSTLELGDSALYLCASSSPGTEAFFGQGTRLTVV.

The chain links TRBV10-3 to TRBJ1-1; D is perhaps TRBD1 (5 bases). With 9 bases removed from V and 5 bases from J, the gap between germline ends came to 16 bases. Per germline, CDR1 ENHRY and CDR2 SYGVKD. There are 13 residues in the CDR3. CDR3 bases: TGTGCCATTAATCATGGGGGAGAAACTGAAGCTTTCTTT. Protein: CAINHGGETEAFF.

This chain joins TRBV7-2 and TRBJ1-4, with D tentatively TRBD1 (5 bases). This CDR3 is 15 amino acids long. Trimming pared 1 base from V and 2 bases from J, leaving 8 bases between. The germline V gene has CDR1 SGHTA and CDR2 FQGNSA. CDR3 nucleotide sequence: TGTGCCAGCAGCTTAGGAGGGGTCACTAATGAAAAACTGTTTTTT. It yields the protein CASSLGGVTNEKLFF. Variable domain in full (rest from reference TRBV7-2 and TRBJ1-4): GAGVSQSPSNKVTEKGKDVELRCDPISGHTALYWYRQSLGQGLEFLIYFQGNSAPDKSGLPSDRFSAERTGGSVSTLTIQRTQQEDSAVYLCASSLGGVTNEKLFFGSGTQLSVL.

In this sample, this clone turned up a few times. The chain recombines TRBV19 with TRBJ1-1, with 9 nucleotides matching TRBD1. The V gene end was trimmed by 4 bases and the J gene end by 5 bases; junction bases not matched to a gene: 5. The CDR3 has 14 residues. Germline CDR1 LNHDA, CDR2 SQIVND (reference sequence). CDR3 loop: CASSRGTGRTEAFF. The DNA for the CDR3 is TGTGCCAGTAGTAGAGGGACAGGGCGAACTGAAGCTTTCTTT.

In its sample, this clone was seen a few times. The chain uses TRBV5-1 and TRBJ1-1; the D gene is possibly TRBD1 (5 bases). Between the trimmed V and J ends, which lost 0 bases and 4 bases, there was a span of 10 bases. Germline CDR1 and CDR2: SGHRS and YFSETQ. This CDR3 has 14 amino acids. CDR3 amino acids: CASSLGQGPTEAFF. CDR3 nucleotide sequence: TGCGCCAGCAGCTTGGGCCAGGGCCCCACTGAAGCTTTCTTT.

The chain links TRBV19 to TRBJ1-4; the D is unclear. V was trimmed by 4 bases and J by 8 bases, leaving 17 bases between them. CDR3 length equals 15 residues. The germline CDR1 and CDR2 sequences are LNHDA and SQIVND (reference sequence). The CDR3 sequence is CASSKRTAGGEKLFF. The CDR3 bases are TGTGCCAGTAGTAAACGGACGGCCGGCGGGGAAAAACTGTTTTTT.

The chain combines TRBV2 with TRBJ2-1; 10 bases line up with TRBD1. The CDR3 runs 15 residues. The ends lost 4 bases at V and 7 bases at J; junction bases unmatched: 7. The germline V gene encodes CDR1 SNHLY and CDR2 FYNNEI. For the CDR3, the DNA is TGTGCCAGCAGTGTGACAGGGGGCGCGAGAAATGAGCAGTTCTTC. It is translated as CASSVTGGARNEQFF.

The rearrangement links TRBV9 to TRBJ1-1; D not certain. The V end lost 2 bases, the J end lost 5 bases, and 10 bases lay between the germline ends. The CDR3 is 13 residues long. Germline V gene data show CDR1 as SGDLS and CDR2 as YYNGEE. The CDR3 spells CASSVEGLTEAFF. The CDR3 DNA reads TGTGCCAGCAGCGTTGAAGGGCTGACTGAAGCTTTCTTT.

This sequence joins TRBV5-6 and TRBJ1-2, with 9 bases identical to TRBD1. The CDR3 contains 14 residues. CDR1 is SGHDT and CDR2 is YYEEEE in the germline V gene. Unmatched junction bases numbered 3, after V lost 3 bases and J lost 3 bases. In DNA form, the CDR3 reads TGTGCCAGCAGCTCGACAGGGGGAGACTATGGCTACACCTTC. Protein sequence: CASSSTGGDYGYTF.

The chain recombines TRBV18 with TRBJ1-1; D gene unclear. The ends were cut back, 6 bases at V and 1 base at J, with 9 bases in the middle. CDR3 length: 13 amino acids. Germline V gives CDR1 KGHSH, CDR2 LQKENI. The DNA for the CDR3 is TGTGCCAGCTCCCGTGGTACGAACACTGAAGCTTTCTTT. As protein: CASSRGTNTEAFF.

The rearrangement joins TRBV7-8 to TRBJ1-1, with D perhaps matching TRBD1 (5 bases). Per germline, CDR1 SGHVS and CDR2 FQNEAQ. The CDR3 consists of 12 residues. With 3 bases removed from V and 5 bases from J, the gap between germline ends came to 7 bases. This CDR3 is CASSFQGTEAFF. CDR3 nucleotide sequence: TGTGCCAGCAGCTTCCAGGGAACTGAAGCTTTCTTT.

The V call is TRBV30, the J call TRBJ1-2, with D possibly matching TRBD1 (5 bases). The germline V and J ends were trimmed by 0 bases and 6 bases, with 14 bases remaining between them. The germline V gene encodes CDR1 GTSNPN and CDR2 SVGIG (reference sequence). The CDR3 has 14 residues. This CDR3 is CAWSVQTVSNGYTF. The CDR3 coding sequence is TGTGCCTGGAGTGTACAGACAGTGAGTAATGGCTACACCTTC.

This chain links TRBV11-3 with TRBJ2-7; D gene unclear. The CDR3 spans 13 residues. Germline V lookup: CDR1 SGHNT, CDR2 YENEEA. Between the trimmed V and J ends, which lost 3 bases and 6 bases, there was a span of 12 bases. The CDR3 spells CASSFSWAGEQYF. The CDR3 DNA reads as TGTGCCAGCAGCTTCAGTTGGGCAGGCGAGCAGTACTTC.